The sequence of this TCR beta chain was determined in a study of tumor-infiltrating lymphocytes in primary liver carcinoma. With roughly 0.5 ug total RNA as template and a constant-region primer, TCR beta cDNA was made. Nested multiplex PCR, run for three rounds with slightly modified ARM-PCR, yielded TCR beta libraries. Researchers ran the first two PCR rounds for roughly 11 cycles each with TRBV1-TRBV30 forward primers and a C-beta reverse primer. MiXCR, applied by TCRdb to the multiplex PCR reads, yields one record per CDR3 protein. The sample has fewer than 350,000 distinct CDR3 sequences, 50% to 70% seen once. Unsorted whole blood yielded the blood RNA, and germline DNA was also extracted. This clonotype was recorded only once. Just one base apart from a much larger clone, this may be a read error. CDR3 length: 11 residues. Per the germline V gene, CDR1 is SGHKS and CDR2 is YYEKEE (reference sequence).

The specimen was peripheral blood. The rearrangement uses TRBV5-5 and TRBJ2-1; a weak D match, TRBD2 (5 bases). The clonotype originates from a man aged 35 to 55 with primary liver carcinoma and hepatitis B virus infection. The CDR3 is CASIGRDEHFF. The CDR3 DNA sequence: TGTGCCAGTATTGGGAGAGATGAGCATTTCTTC. Supplemented by reference TRBV5-5 and TRBJ2-1, the full variable domain reads DAGVTQSPTHLIKTRGQQVTLRCSPISGHKSVSWYQQVLGQGPQFIFQYYEKEERGRGNFPDRFSARQFPNYSSELNVNALLLGDSALYLCASIGRDEHFFGPGTRLTVL.